This T cell receptor (beta chain) was found in a study of beta chain features in type 1 diabetes. Study results and caveats: TCRB CDR3 length was moderately but significantly reduced in all four CD4+ subsets of Type 1 diabetes patients. Across patients, naive, central memory and Treg TCRB repertoires exhibited apparently greater similarity than was observed across healthy donors.

Each of the CD4+ naive, central memory, regulatory and stem cell-like memory populations was sorted via CD45RO/CCR7/CD25/CD127/CD95/CD27. This clone was seen a few times. Its target is not known. All of the isolated RNA was reverse transcribed, so expressed TCRB transcripts were sequenced. Measured with immunoSEQ multiplex PCR; TCRdb has only the in-frame clones, and not every one. This sample has some 660,000 clones, with around 15% found just once. The CDR3 loop spans 17 amino acids. Germline V lookup: CDR1 SEHNR, CDR2 FQNEAQ (reference sequence). Germline trimming cut 5 bases from V and 0 bases from J; bases unmatched to any gene: 9.

Sequenced sample: naive CD4+ T cells from blood. V gene TRBV7-9 combines with J gene TRBJ1-3; 8 bases are shared with TRBD1. This receptor was identified in a young man with type 1 diabetes. CDR3 DNA: TGTGCCAGCAGCGGGACAGGTTTTTCCTACTCTGGAAACACCATATATTTT. Translating gives CASSGTGFSYSGNTIYF.